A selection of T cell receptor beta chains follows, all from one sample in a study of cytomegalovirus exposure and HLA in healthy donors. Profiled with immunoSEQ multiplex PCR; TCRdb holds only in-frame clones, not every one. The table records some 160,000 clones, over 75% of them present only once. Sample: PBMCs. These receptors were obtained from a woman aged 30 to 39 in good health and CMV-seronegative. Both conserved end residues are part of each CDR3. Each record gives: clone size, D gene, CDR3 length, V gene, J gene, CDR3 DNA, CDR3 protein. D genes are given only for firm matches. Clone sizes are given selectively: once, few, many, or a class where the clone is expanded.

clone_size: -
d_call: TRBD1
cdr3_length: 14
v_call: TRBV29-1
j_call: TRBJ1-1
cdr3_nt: TGCAGCATAGAGACAGGGGGGGGGTACACTGAAGCTTTCTTT
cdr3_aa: CSIETGGGYTEAFF

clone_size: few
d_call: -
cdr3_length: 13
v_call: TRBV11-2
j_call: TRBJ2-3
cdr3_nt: TGTGCCAGCAGCGCCGCGGGATCAGATACGCAGTATTTT
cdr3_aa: CASSAAGSDTQYF

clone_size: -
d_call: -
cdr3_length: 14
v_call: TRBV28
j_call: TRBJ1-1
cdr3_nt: TGTGCCAGCAGTTTAGGGCAGGGTAGCACTGAAGCTTTCTTT
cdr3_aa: CASSLGQGSTEAFF

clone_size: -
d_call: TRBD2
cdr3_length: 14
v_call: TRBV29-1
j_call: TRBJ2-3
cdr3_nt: TGCAGCGTGACTAGCGGGGGTGTTGGAGATACGCAGTATTTT
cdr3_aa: CSVTSGGVGDTQYF

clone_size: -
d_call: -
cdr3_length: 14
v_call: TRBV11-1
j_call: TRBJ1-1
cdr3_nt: TGTGCCAGCAGCCAGCGGGCTACGAACACTGAAGCTTTCTTT
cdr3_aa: CASSQRATNTEAFF

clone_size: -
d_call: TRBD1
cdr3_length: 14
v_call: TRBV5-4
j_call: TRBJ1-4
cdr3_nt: TGTGCCAGCAGCTCCGGGACAGAGAATGAAAAACTGTTTTTT
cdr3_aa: CASSSGTENEKLFF

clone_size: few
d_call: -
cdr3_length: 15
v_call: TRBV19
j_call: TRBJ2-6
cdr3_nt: TGTGCCAGTAGTGGGGCTACCTCTGGGGCCAACGTCCTGACTTTC
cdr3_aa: CASSGATSGANVLTF

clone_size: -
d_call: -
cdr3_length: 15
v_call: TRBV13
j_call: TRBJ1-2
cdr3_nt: TGTGCCAGCAGCGTAGATGTGACAGCGAACTATGGCTACACCTTC
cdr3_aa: CASSVDVTANYGYTF

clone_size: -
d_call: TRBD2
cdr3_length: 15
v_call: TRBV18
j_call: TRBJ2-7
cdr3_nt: TGTGCCAGCTCCGCCAAGGTAGCGGGAGTGTACGAGCAGTACTTC
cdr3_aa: CASSAKVAGVYEQYF

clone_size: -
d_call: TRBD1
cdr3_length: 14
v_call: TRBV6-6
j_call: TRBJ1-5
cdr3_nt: TGTGCCAGCAGTACACAGGGGAGCAATCAGCCCCAGCATTTT
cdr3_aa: CASSTQGSNQPQHF

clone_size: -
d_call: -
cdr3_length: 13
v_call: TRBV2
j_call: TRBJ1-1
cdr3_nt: TGTGCCAGCAGTACAGGGTATGCGGCTGAAGCTTTCTTT
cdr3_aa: CASSTGYAAEAFF

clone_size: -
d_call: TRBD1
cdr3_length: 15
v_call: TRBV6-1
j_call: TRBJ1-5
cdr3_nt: TGTGCCACCAGGGACAGGGTAGAGTTCAATCAGCCCCAGCATTTT
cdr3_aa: CATRDRVEFNQPQHF

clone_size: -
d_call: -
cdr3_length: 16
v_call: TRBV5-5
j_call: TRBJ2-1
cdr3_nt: TGTGCCAGCAGCTTGGTGTTGAGAGAGTCCTACAATGAGCAGTTCTTC
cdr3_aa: CASSLVLRESYNEQFF

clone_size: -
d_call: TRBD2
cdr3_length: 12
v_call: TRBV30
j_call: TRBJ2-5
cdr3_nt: TGTGCCGCACTAGCGAACCAAGAGACCCAGTACTTC
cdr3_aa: CAALANQETQYF

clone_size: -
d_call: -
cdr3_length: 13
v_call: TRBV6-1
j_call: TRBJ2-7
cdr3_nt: TGTGCCACCTTATTCAGGGGATCCTACGAGCAGTACTTC
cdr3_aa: CATLFRGSYEQYF

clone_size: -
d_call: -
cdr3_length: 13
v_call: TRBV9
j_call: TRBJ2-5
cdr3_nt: TGTGCCAGCAGCGTAGTCCCACAAGAGACCCAGTACTTC
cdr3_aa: CASSVVPQETQYF

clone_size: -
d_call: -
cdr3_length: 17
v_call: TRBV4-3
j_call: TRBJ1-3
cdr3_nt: TGCGCCAGCAGCCAAGATCCCGCAGGCCTCTCTGGAAACACCATATATTTT
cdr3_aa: CASSQDPAGLSGNTIYF

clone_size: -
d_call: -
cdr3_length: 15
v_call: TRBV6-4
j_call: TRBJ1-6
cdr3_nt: TGTGCCAGCAGTGACTCCTGGGGGGGAAATTCACCCCTCCACTTT
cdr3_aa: CASSDSWGGNSPLHF

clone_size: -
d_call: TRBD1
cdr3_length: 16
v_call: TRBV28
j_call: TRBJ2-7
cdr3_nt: TGTGCCAGCAGTTCCAGACAGGGTAAGAGCTCCTACGAGCAGTACTTC
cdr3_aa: CASSSRQGKSSYEQYF

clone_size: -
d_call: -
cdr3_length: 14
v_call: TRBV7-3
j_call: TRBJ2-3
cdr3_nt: TGTGCCAGCAGCTTGCGAGGGAGAACAGATACGCAGTATTTT
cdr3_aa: CASSLRGRTDTQYF

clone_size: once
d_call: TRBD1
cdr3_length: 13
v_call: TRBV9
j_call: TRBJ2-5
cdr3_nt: TGTGCCAGCAGCCCGGGACAGCAAGAGACCCAGTACTTC
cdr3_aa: CASSPGQQETQYF

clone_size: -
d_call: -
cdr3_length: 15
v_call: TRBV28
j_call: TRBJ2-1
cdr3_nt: TGTGCCAGCAGTTTATTTTTCCCAGCACAGAATGAGCAGTTCTTC
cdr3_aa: CASSLFFPAQNEQFF

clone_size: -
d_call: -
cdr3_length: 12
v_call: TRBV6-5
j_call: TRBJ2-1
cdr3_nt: TGTGCCAGCAGTTCTTGGGGGGATGAGCAGTTCTTC
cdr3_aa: CASSSWGDEQFF

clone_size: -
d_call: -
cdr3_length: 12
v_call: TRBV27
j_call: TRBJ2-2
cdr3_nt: TGTGCCAGCAGTTTAACGGGCGGGGAGCTGTTTTTT
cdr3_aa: CASSLTGGELFF

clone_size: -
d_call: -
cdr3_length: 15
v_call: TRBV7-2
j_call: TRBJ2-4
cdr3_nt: TGTGCCAGCAGCGGAGAAAGGGGAAACAAAAACATTCAGTACTTC
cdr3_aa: CASSGERGNKNIQYF

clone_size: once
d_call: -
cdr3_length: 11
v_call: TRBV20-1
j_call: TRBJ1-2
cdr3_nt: TGCAGTGCTCCCAAGACAGGATTCTACACCTTC
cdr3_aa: CSAPKTGFYTF

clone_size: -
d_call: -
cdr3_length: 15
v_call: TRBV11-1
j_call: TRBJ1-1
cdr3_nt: TGTGCCAGCAGCTTAGGGCAGGGGAGCGTGACTGAAGCTTTCTTT
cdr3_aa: CASSLGQGSVTEAFF